This T cell receptor beta chain was found in a study of blood T cells in healthy people across ages. Whole-study results and caveats: Considered underestimates were the diversity estimates obtained from one million T cells.

CDR1 MNHEY and CDR2 SVGAGI come from the germline V gene. Deletions cut 6 bases from V and 0 bases from J, with 12 bases between. This CDR3 has 16 amino acids. The use of a sample-barcoded 5' primer and a J-beta primer mix characterized a second PCR of about 7 to 12 cycles. In TCRdb, the 5' RACE reads were re-called with MiXCR into one record per CDR3 protein. Of around 600,000 distinct CDR3 sequences in the sample, 40% to 50% were seen once. This clonotype was picked up many times. Its antigen is not known. The sequence was collected from an elderly man in good health. The chain combines TRBV6-5 with TRBJ2-6; no reliable D call. Sequenced: blood. The CDR3 DNA is TGTGCCAGCAGAGACACGGGCCACTCTGGGGCCAACGTCCTGACTTTC. As protein: CASRDTGHSGANVLTF.